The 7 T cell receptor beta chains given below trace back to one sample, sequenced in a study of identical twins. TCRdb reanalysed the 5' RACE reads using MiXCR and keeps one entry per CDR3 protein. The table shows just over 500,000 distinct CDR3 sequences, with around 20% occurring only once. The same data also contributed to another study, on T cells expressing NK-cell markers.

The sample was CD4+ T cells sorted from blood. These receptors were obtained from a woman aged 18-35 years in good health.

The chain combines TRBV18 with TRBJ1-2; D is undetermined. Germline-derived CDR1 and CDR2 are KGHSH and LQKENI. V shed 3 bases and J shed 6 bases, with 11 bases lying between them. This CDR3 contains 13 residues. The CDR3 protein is CASSPGTFHGYTF. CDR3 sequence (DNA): TGTGCCAGCTCACCTGGAACGTTCCATGGCTACACCTTC.

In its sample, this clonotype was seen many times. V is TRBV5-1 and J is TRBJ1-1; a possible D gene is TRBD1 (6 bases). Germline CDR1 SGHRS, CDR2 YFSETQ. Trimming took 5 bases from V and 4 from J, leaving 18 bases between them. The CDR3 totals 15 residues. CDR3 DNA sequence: TGCGCCAGCAGTTCCCAAGGGGGGGATAGCACTGAAGCTTTCTTT. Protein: CASSSQGGDSTEAFF.

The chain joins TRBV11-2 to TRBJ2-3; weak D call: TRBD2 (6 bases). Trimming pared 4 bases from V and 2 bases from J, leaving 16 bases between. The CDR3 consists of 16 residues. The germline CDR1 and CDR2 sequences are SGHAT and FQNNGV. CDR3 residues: CASSSTAGGDTDTQYF. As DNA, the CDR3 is TGTGCCAGCAGCTCCACGGCGGGCGGGGACACAGATACGCAGTATTTT.

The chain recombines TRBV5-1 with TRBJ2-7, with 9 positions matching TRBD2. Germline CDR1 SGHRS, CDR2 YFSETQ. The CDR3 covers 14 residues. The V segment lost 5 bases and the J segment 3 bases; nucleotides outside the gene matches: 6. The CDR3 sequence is CASRSGTSSYEQYF. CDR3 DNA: TGCGCCAGCAGATCCGGGACTAGCAGCTACGAGCAGTACTTC.

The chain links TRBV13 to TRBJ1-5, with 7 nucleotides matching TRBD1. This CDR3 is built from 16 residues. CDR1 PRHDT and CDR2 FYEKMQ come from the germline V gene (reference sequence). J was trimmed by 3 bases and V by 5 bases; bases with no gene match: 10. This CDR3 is CASSTRTGGSNQPQHF. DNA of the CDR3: TGTGCCAGCAGCACCCGGACAGGTGGGTCCAATCAGCCCCAGCATTTT.

CDR3 sequence reads: CASFPGRMNTEAFF. CDR3 in DNA: TGTGCCAGCTTCCCGGGACGGATGAACACTGAAGCTTTCTTT. The genes are TRBV5-4 and TRBJ1-1, with D perhaps matching TRBD1 (5 bases). This CDR3 is built from 14 residues. CDR1 and CDR2 (germline): SGHNT, YYREEE (reference sequence). V lost 7 bases and J lost 0, with 13 bases in between.

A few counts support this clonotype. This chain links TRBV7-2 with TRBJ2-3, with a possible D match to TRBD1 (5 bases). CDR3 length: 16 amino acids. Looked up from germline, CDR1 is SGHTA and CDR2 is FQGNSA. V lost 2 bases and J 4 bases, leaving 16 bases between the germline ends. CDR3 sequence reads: CASSLQPRQTSDTQYF. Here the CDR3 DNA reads TGTGCCAGCAGCTTACAGCCCAGACAGACTTCAGATACGCAGTATTTT.